This TCR beta chain was obtained from a study of blood T cell repertoires in COVID-19. Study-level information: Material from acute and convalescent COVID-19 was sourced from the United States, Italy and Spain. Sample material is recorded as cDNA or gDNA derived from T cells, B-cell-depleted T cells, or PBMCs.

This CDR3 spans 16 amino acids. From germline, CDR1 is SEHNR and CDR2 FQNEAQ (reference sequence). Deletions cut 7 bases from V and 5 bases from J, with 18 bases between. Original data processing: Reference gene primers were amplified, and this amplification served to estimate nucleated cell counts. The data were produced by immunoSEQ multiplex PCR, yet TCRdb's version contains in-frame clones alone and is incomplete. V and J calls and clone size are as listed in that table; D and trimming were resolved from the DNA. The data show approximately 250,000 clones, around 78% seen once. V gene TRBV7-9 combines with J gene TRBJ1-6, with D possibly being TRBD1 (6 bases). The TCR originated in a man aged 55 to 70 who had recovered from COVID-19. The sample taken for sequencing was peripheral blood. The CDR3 loop is CASIKLGAADNSPLHF. The CDR3 DNA reads TGTGCCAGCATCAAACTGGGGGCAGCGGATAATTCACCCCTCCACTTT.